The 25 T cell receptor beta chains below come from one sample, sequenced in a study of cytomegalovirus exposure and HLA in healthy donors (dated by TCRdb to 2015 to 2018). Libraries were built with the immunoSEQ multiplex PCR assay. A mixture of 60 forward primers for TCR Vbeta segments and 13 reverse primers for TCR Jbeta segments was used in the multiplex PCR. Drawn from immuneACCESS, this table holds only the in-frame rearrangements with V and J called that TCRdb kept. Clones are partly lost; checked studies trace under half to an unresolved V gene and leave the rest unexplained. The sample data list about 160,000 clones, and approximately 80% of these were observed just once. The ten most abundant clones make up 6% to 8% of the sample. The sequencing input was PBMCs. These receptors came from a male donor in good health and CMV-seropositive.

The chain uses TRBV5-1 and TRBJ1-1; 8 bases are shared with TRBD1. This CDR3 has 14 residues. The V and J ends lost 2 bases and 3 bases, in that order; junction bases with no gene match: 3. Germline CDR1 reads SGHRS; CDR2 reads YFSETQ. CDR3 sequence reads: CASSFQGADTEAFF. The CDR3 DNA reads as TGCGCCAGCAGCTTTCAGGGGGCAGACACTGAAGCTTTCTTT.

There are a few counts of this clone. The J gene is TRBJ1-2, the V gene TRBV21-1; no check of the table's D call, TRBD1, against the DNA was made. TRBV21-1 is assigned pseudogene status. This CDR3 spans 14 amino acids. Written as DNA, the CDR3 is TGTGCCAGAGAAGAGACAGGCTGCGGGTATGGCTACACCTTC. Protein sequence: CAREETGCGYGYTF.

The chain carries TRBV21-1 and TRBJ1-1. TRBV21-1 is a pseudogene locus. This CDR3 is 17 amino acids long. The CDR3 sequence: CASSSRRGEAGGTEAFF. Here the CDR3 DNA reads TGTGCCAGCAGCTCCCGTCGGGGTGAAGCCGGGGGCACTGAAGCTTTCTTT.

This chain connects TRBV7-2 to TRBJ1-2; 7 bases line up with TRBD1. J gave up 2 bases and V 7 bases, and 10 bases lay outside the gene matches. Germline V gives CDR1 SGHTA, CDR2 FQGNSA. The CDR3 length is 15 residues. CDR3 residues: CASTNDATGNYGYTF. In DNA form, the CDR3 reads TGTGCCAGCACCAACGACGCGACAGGGAACTATGGCTACACCTTC.

This clone was counted a few times. The V call is TRBV5-1, the J call TRBJ1-1; 8 bases agree with TRBD1. Germline CDR1 and CDR2: SGHRS and YFSETQ. This CDR3 has 18 residues. The V segment lost 5 bases and the J segment 3 bases; nucleotides outside the gene matches: 18. The CDR3 sequence is CASSSPGQASLGDTEAFF. The CDR3, as DNA: TGCGCCAGCAGTTCTCCGGGACAGGCTTCCCTCGGGGACACTGAAGCTTTCTTT.

This clone was observed a few times. The genes are TRBV5-1 and TRBJ2-3; a possible D gene is TRBD2 (6 bases). Per germline, CDR1 SGHRS and CDR2 YFSETQ. V was trimmed by 2 bases and J by 2 bases, leaving 9 bases between them. The CDR3 has 14 amino acids. The CDR3 DNA reads TGCGCCAGCAGCTTCGGCGGGGACACAGATACGCAGTATTTT. Protein sequence: CASSFGGDTDTQYF.

The V call is TRBV11-2, the J call TRBJ2-5, with D uncertain. The V and J ends lost 5 bases and 5 bases respectively, with 18 bases between them. Looked up from germline, CDR1 is SGHAT and CDR2 is FQNNGV. The CDR3 has 15 amino acids. The CDR3 is CASSRAVTVGETQYF. The CDR3, as DNA: TGTGCCAGCAGCCGAGCAGTAACGGTCGGGGAGACCCAGTACTTC.

This rearrangement joins TRBV7-9 to TRBJ2-1, with 8 bases that match TRBD2. CDR1 is SEHNR, CDR2 FQNEAQ, per germline (reference sequence). There are 17 residues in the CDR3. V was pared by 4 bases and J by 3 bases, with 11 bases of the junction left unmatched. The CDR3 region is CASSSNFELAVYNEQFF. The CDR3, as DNA: TGTGCCAGCAGCTCCAACTTCGAACTAGCGGTCTACAATGAGCAGTTCTTC.

This chain uses TRBV6-1 with TRBJ2-7; D remains unclear. The CDR3 sequence is 13 residues long. Trimming took off 5 bases at V and 2 bases at J, with 10 bases between the two ends. Germline CDR1 MNHNS, CDR2 SASEGT. The CDR3 is CASSSVSPYEQYF. CDR3 nucleotides: TGTGCCAGCAGTAGCGTTTCCCCCTACGAGCAGTACTTC.

V is TRBV6-5 and J is TRBJ2-7; possibly TRBD1 for D (5 bases). Between the trimmed V and J ends, which lost 2 bases and 3 bases, there was a span of 14 bases. This CDR3 has 15 amino acids. The germline V gene encodes CDR1 MNHEY and CDR2 SVGAGI. CDR3 region: CASSYPTGPGYEQYF. The DNA for the CDR3 is TGTGCCAGCAGTTACCCAACAGGTCCAGGCTACGAGCAGTACTTC.

This chain joins TRBV5-1 and TRBJ2-3; D is perhaps TRBD1 (5 bases). Deletions cut 4 bases from V and 3 bases from J, with 15 bases between. The CDR3 length is 15 residues. Germline values: CDR1 SGHRS, CDR2 YFSETQ. The CDR3 DNA sequence: TGCGCCAGCAGCCCGAACCTTTGGACAACAGATACGCAGTATTTT. Its protein is CASSPNLWTTDTQYF.

The chain links TRBV6-1 to TRBJ2-5; tentatively, D is TRBD1 (5 bases). Germline CDR1 is MNHNS and CDR2 is SASEGT. The germline V and J ends were trimmed by 3 bases and 4 bases, with 12 bases remaining between them. CDR3 length: 14 residues. CDR3 nucleotides: TGTGCCAGCAGTGACTTGTACAGGTTAGAGACCCAGTACTTC. Protein sequence: CASSDLYRLETQYF.

The genes are TRBV9 and TRBJ1-4; no definite D call. CDR1 SGDLS and CDR2 YYNGEE come from the germline V gene. V lost 4 bases, J lost 8 bases, and 15 bases lay in between. This CDR3 region has 14 residues. CDR3 sequence (DNA): TGTGCCAGCAGCCCAAGACCCCAGGCCGAAAAACTGTTTTTT. Amino acids: CASSPRPQAEKLFF. The full variable domain, in which reference TRBV9 and TRBJ1-4 provide the parts outside the CDR3, is DSGVTQTPKHLITATGQRVTLRCSPRSGDLSVYWYQQSLDQGLQFLIQYYNGEERAKGNILERFSAQQFPDLHSELNLSSLELGDSALYFCASSPRPQAEKLFFGSGTQLSVL.

This sequence joins TRBV10-3 and TRBJ2-5, with D perhaps TRBD1 (5 bases). The end of the DNA aligns better with TRBJ2-7, so the J call may be wrong. Germline V CDR1 and CDR2: ENHRY, SYGVKD. The CDR3 extends over 14 amino acids. CDR3 amino acids: CAISESNTGYEQYF. The CDR3 DNA reads TGTGCCATCAGTGAGTCGAATACAGGCTACGAGCAGTACTTC.

This chain uses TRBV27 with TRBJ2-1; no firm D call. The CDR3 consists of 14 residues. Germline V gene data show CDR1 as MNHEY and CDR2 as SMNVEV (reference sequence). Trimming removed 3 bases from V and 1 base from J, with 7 bases in between. The CDR3 nucleotides read TGTGCCAGCAGTTTGGGCAGGTCCTACAATGAGCAGTTCTTC. Translation gives CASSLGRSYNEQFF.

The V and J genes are TRBV19 and TRBJ2-5; 12 bases match TRBD2. The CDR3 covers 16 residues. Germline CDR1 reads LNHDA; CDR2 reads SQIVND (reference sequence). Trimming removed 5 bases from V and 4 bases from J; junction bases left unmatched: 8. CDR3 bases: TGTGCCAGTAGTGCCGGACTAGCGGGGCGGAGAGAGACCCAGTACTTC. It codes for CASSAGLAGRRETQYF. Full variable domain (rest looked up from reference TRBV19 and TRBJ2-5): DGGITQSPKYLFRKEGQNVTLSCEQNLNHDAMYWYRQDPGQGLRLIYYSQIVNDFQKGDIAEGYSVSREKKESFPLTVTSAQKNPTAFYLCASSAGLAGRRETQYFGPGTRLLVL.

V is TRBV6-6 and J is TRBJ2-5, with 7 bases aligning to TRBD1. This CDR3 has 16 amino acids. Germline V gene data show CDR1 as MNHNY and CDR2 as SVGAGI (reference sequence). V shed 5 bases, J shed 0 bases, and the junction held 9 bases outside the gene matches. The CDR3 coding sequence is TGTGCCAGCAGTCCTGCCGGGACAGCGCACCAAGAGACCCAGTACTTC. Its protein is CASSPAGTAHQETQYF.

The rearrangement uses TRBV7-9 and TRBJ2-1; the D gene is possibly TRBD1 (6 bases). The CDR3 has 15 amino acids. The ends were cut back, 0 bases at V and 4 bases at J, with 10 bases in the middle. CDR1 is SEHNR, CDR2 FQNEAQ, per germline (reference sequence). CDR3: CASSLAGQGYNEQFF. The CDR3, as DNA: TGTGCCAGCAGCTTAGCGGGGCAGGGGTACAATGAGCAGTTCTTC.

The J gene is TRBJ2-1, the V gene TRBV9; perhaps TRBD2 as D (7 bases). This CDR3 is 16 amino acids long. The ends were cut back, 0 bases at V and 10 bases at J, with 20 bases in the middle. Germline CDR1 is SGDLS and CDR2 is YYNGEE. The CDR3 spells CASSVASAGALGEQFF. The DNA of the CDR3 is TGTGCCAGCAGCGTAGCTTCTGCGGGGGCTCTTGGGGAGCAGTTCTTC.

The J gene is TRBJ1-1, the V gene TRBV29-1; 9 bases line up with TRBD1. CDR1 is SQVTM, CDR2 ANQGSEA, per germline. The CDR3 contains 13 residues. V lost 6 bases, J lost 5 bases, and 7 bases stayed unmatched. For the CDR3, the DNA is TGCAGCGTCCCGGGACAGGGAGGGACTGAAGCTTTCTTT. Translated, it gives CSVPGQGGTEAFF.

This chain joins TRBV5-6 and TRBJ2-5; 7 bases are a match to TRBD2. Germline V gene lookup returns CDR1 SGHDT and CDR2 YYEEEE. The trim removed 3 bases at V and 3 bases at J, leaving 2 bases unmatched. CDR3 length: 13 amino acids. The DNA for the CDR3 is TGTGCCAGCAGCTCCAGCGGGGAAGAGACCCAGTACTTC. It yields the protein CASSSSGEETQYF.

This clone was observed a single time. The chain uses TRBV9 and TRBJ2-3; TRBD1 aligns across 7 bases. The germline CDR1 and CDR2 sequences are SGDLS and YYNGEE. The CDR3 length is 17 residues. Germline trimming cut 4 bases from V and 0 bases from J; bases unmatched to any gene: 11. The CDR3 sequence: CASSKQGNRFSTDTQYF. CDR3 bases: TGTGCCAGCAGCAAACAGGGGAATCGTTTTAGCACAGATACGCAGTATTTT.

The chain has TRBV4-1 and TRBJ1-4; TRBD1 is a possible D gene (5 bases). The J call may be mistaken, given a closer DNA end match to TRBJ2-2. CDR1 is MGHRA, CDR2 YSYEKL, per germline. The CDR3 sequence is 13 residues long. CDR3 DNA sequence: TGCGCCAGCAGCCAAGAGATAGGACAGGAGCTGTTTTTT. It specifies CASSQEIGQELFF.

V is TRBV19 and J is TRBJ2-3; TRBD2 agrees at 14 bases. Per the germline V gene, CDR1 is LNHDA and CDR2 is SQIVND (reference sequence). This CDR3 contains 18 residues. Trimming at V came to 3 bases and at J to 0 bases, leaving 5 bases not matched to a gene. CDR3: CASSIVTSGGASTDTQYF. The CDR3 DNA reads TGTGCCAGTAGTATCGTGACTAGCGGGGGGGCTAGCACAGATACGCAGTATTTT. Full variable domain (rest looked up from reference TRBV19 and TRBJ2-3): DGGITQSPKYLFRKEGQNVTLSCEQNLNHDAMYWYRQDPGQGLRLIYYSQIVNDFQKGDIAEGYSVSREKKESFPLTVTSAQKNPTAFYLCASSIVTSGGASTDTQYFGPGTRLTVL.

The V and J genes are TRBV5-6 and TRBJ2-7, with D uncertain. Trimming removed 0 bases at V and 0 bases at J, with 7 bases between. Germline CDR1 is SGHDT and CDR2 is YYEEEE. The CDR3 spans 14 residues. CDR3 DNA: TGTGCCAGCAGCTTGGCTCCGAGCTCCTACGAGCAGTACTTC. Its protein is CASSLAPSSYEQYF. Looking up the rest from reference TRBV5-6 and TRBJ2-7 gives the full variable domain: DAGVTQSPTHLIKTRGQQVTLRCSPKSGHDTVSWYQQALGQGPQFIFQYYEEEERQRGNFPDRFSGHQFPNYSSELNVNALLLGDSALYLCASSLAPSSYEQYFGPGTRLTVT.